Sequencing of this TCR beta chain was carried out in a study of PD-L1 blockade in urothelial cancer (dated by TCRdb to the late 2010s). For the wider study: All patients started therapy in about 2014 and received atezolizumab 1,200 mg intravenously every 3 weeks. About 90% of the roughly 29 patients were identified as males with urothelial cancer of bladder origin, and a prior smoking history was reported by 18 of 29 patients. Patients had an ECOG performance status of 0 or 1 and had received between 0 and 3 prior chemotherapy regimens. Blood samples were analyzed at 3 weeks after treatment start (second dose) and at 6 weeks after treatment start. A median of roughly 140,000 T cells and approximately 83,000 unique TCRs was obtained from blood samples, and a median clonality of approximately 0.08 was observed. An exploratory multi-omic analysis was conducted of the somatic, immune and clinical correlates of response to PD-L1 blockade with atezolizumab in urothelial cancer. TCR sequencing covered pretreatment tumor samples and matched, serially collected peripheral blood taken before and after atezolizumab treatment. Progression-free survival longer than 6 months counted as durable clinical benefit, and TCR features were additionally tested against both progression-free and overall survival. In the same patients, whole exome sequencing and RNA sequencing of pretreatment tumors were performed in addition to TCR sequencing. Roughly nine patients achieved durable clinical benefit and about 19 did not. Pretreatment blood TCR-seq was available for 30 or so patients, at least one posttreatment blood collection was obtained for 25 or so patients, and tumor TCR-seq was available for 25 or so patients.

Interpreted using the paper, the time point label stands for: peripheral blood 6 weeks after treatment start. A cohort of about 31 patients with locally advanced or metastatic urothelial carcinoma, treated at Memorial Sloan Kettering on a trial protocol, was included. Peripheral blood mononuclear cells were collected pretreatment and during treatment, at between 1 and 8 total time points per patient. The Qiagen DNeasy Blood extraction kit was used to purify genomic DNA from total PBMCs and from tumor samples. PBMCs were collected pretreatment and during treatment, and were isolated and stored as previously described. Synthetic TCR analog templates were spiked into each PCR so that absolute template abundance could be estimated from read counts. Using the immunoSEQ assay, TCRbeta CDR3 regions were amplified from genomic DNA with bias-controlled V and J gene primers. Sequencing of rearranged TCRbeta segments was done at approximately 20X coverage. The authors' analysis ran thus. Clustering was used to correct sequencing errors, and CDR3s were annotated against IMGT so that V, D and J genes could be assigned. Downstream analyses used only productive TCRbeta rearrangements, leaving out any out-of-frame or stop-codon sequences. To compute clonality, Shannon entropy was normalized by the log of the number of unique productive sequences and then subtracted from one. Clones differing between time points or between blood and tumor were identified using Fisher's exact test with Benjamini-Hochberg correction, with an adjusted p below 0.01 applied as the threshold. Not all clones reach the TCRdb copy of this immuneACCESS table, which keeps in-frame sequences only. Checked studies attribute under half of the gap to unresolved V genes and leave the rest unexplained. V, J and clone size are those of that table, while D and trimming were read from the DNA. Here the sample has roughly 110,000 clones; more than 85% occur a single time. The ten largest make up around 4% of the sample.

Details on this clone: Its antigen is still unknown. Per-base quality was not reported, and no clone a single base away is much larger than it.

Overall study outcomes, separate from this receptor: Because of the small sample size (n ≈ 31) and the many exploratory analyses performed, the results are intended to be regarded as hypothesis-generating. Improved progression-free and overall survival was associated with having pretreatment peripheral blood TCR clonality below the median. Greater expansion of tumor-associated TCR clones in peripheral blood 3 weeks after the start of treatment was observed in patients with durable benefit (n ≈ 22, p = 0.022).

V trim: 10 bases; J trim: 7 bases; unmatched bases: 8. Spanning cysteine to phenylalanine, the CDR3 consists of 12 amino acids. Only the CDR3 part of the read is kept: 36 bases, read in frame from the first base. From a lookup of the germline V gene, CDR1 and CDR2 are MNHEY and SVGAGI. Sequencing used PBMCs, obtained around atezolizumab (anti-PD-L1) treatment. The rearranged chain carries TRBV6-5 and TRBJ2-3; 7 bases in the junction line up with TRBD1. This receptor was identified in a man aged 60 to 75 with urothelial cancer. CDR3 protein: CATGTADNTQYF. The DNA sequence is given as TGTGCCACCGGGACAGCGGACAATACGCAGTATTTT.